The next 5 T cell receptor beta chains were all read from a single sample in a study of T cells in Graves' hyperthyroidism and ophthalmopathy. It was RNA transcripts that yielded the amplified TCR beta CDR3 regions. RT-PCR in the first round (using the HTBI primer set) targeted the TCR CDR3. TCRdb reprocessed the multiplex PCR reads with MiXCR, giving one entry per CDR3 protein. The sample contains about 290,000 distinct CDR3 sequences, 12% to 15% of which appear only once. The sequenced material came from blood. The receptors shown here come from a woman in her 40s with Graves' hyperthyroidism.

Many counts were recorded for this clonotype. The rearrangement links TRBV10-3 to TRBJ1-1, with 12 positions matching TRBD1. This CDR3 has 17 residues. Trimming took 4 bases from V and 5 from J; bases not matched to a gene: 11. The germline V gene encodes CDR1 ENHRY and CDR2 SYGVKD. This chain's CDR3 is CAISGTGTGGWGTEAFF. CDR3 nucleotides: TGTGCCATCAGTGGGACCGGGACAGGGGGCTGGGGTACTGAAGCTTTCTTT.

This clonotype was seen at least ten times. The V and J genes are TRBV2 and TRBJ2-5, with D maybe TRBD1 (6 bases). Germline V gene sequence: CDR1 SNHLY, CDR2 FYNNEI. V was cut by 8 bases and J by 3 bases, with 19 bases left in between. This CDR3 has 15 residues. CDR3 coding DNA: TGTGCCAGCTCCCGTCGGGGACATAGGAAAGAGACCCAGTACTTC. The encoded protein is CASSRRGHRKETQYF.

This clonotype has a count of ten or more. The J gene is TRBJ2-5, the V gene TRBV12-3 or TRBV12-4; D is perhaps TRBD2 (5 bases). This CDR3 has 15 residues. The V end lost 6 bases, the J end lost 2 bases, and 16 bases lay between the germline ends. CDR3 loop: CASSYLALVQETQYF. The CDR3 DNA reads as TGTGCCAGCAGCTATCTAGCACTAGTACAAGAGACCCAGTACTTC.

This clonotype was picked up many times. The chain couples TRBV27 to TRBJ2-1, with 8 nucleotides matching TRBD1. Germline V CDR1 and CDR2: MNHEY, SMNVEV (reference sequence). CDR3 length: 14 residues. Trimming cost V 10 bases and J 1 base; bases outside gene matches: 6. DNA of the CDR3: TGTGCCACATGGACAGGGTTTTCCTACAATGAGCAGTTCTTC. Protein product: CATWTGFSYNEQFF.

At least ten counts were recorded for this clonotype. The CDR3 region is CASSLGTGGSNEQFF. CDR3 DNA: TGTGCCAGCAGTTTAGGGACAGGGGGTAGTAATGAGCAGTTCTTC. The chain uses TRBV27 and TRBJ2-1, with 11 nucleotides matching TRBD1. The germline V gene has CDR1 MNHEY and CDR2 SMNVEV (reference sequence). After removal of 2 bases from V and 7 bases from J, the junction contained 4 bases not matched to a gene. This CDR3 spans 15 amino acids.